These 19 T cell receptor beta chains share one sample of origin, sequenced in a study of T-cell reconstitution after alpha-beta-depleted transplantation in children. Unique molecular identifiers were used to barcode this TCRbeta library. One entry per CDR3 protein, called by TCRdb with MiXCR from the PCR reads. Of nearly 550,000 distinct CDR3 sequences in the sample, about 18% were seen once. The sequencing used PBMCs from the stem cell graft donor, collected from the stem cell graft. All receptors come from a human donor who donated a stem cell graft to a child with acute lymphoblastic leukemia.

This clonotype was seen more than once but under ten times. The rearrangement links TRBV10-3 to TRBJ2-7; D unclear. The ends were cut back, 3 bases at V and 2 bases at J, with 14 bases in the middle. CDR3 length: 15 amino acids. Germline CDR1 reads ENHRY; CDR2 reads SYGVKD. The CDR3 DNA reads TGTGCCATCAGTGACCCAGGTCTAGGGACCTACGAGCAGTACTTC. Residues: CAISDPGLGTYEQYF.

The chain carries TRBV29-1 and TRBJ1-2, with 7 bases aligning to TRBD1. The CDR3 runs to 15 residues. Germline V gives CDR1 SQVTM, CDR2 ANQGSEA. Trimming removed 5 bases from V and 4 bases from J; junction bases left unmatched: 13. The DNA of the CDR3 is TGCAGCGTTTTTGTTGGACAGGTCTCCACCTATGGCTACACCTTC. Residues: CSVFVGQVSTYGYTF.

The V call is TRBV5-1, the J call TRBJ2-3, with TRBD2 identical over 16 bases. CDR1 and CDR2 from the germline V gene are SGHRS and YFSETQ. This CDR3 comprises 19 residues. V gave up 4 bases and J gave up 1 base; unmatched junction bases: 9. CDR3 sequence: CASSSRGTSGRAGTDTQYF. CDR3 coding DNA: TGCGCCAGCAGCAGCCGCGGGACTAGCGGGAGGGCCGGCACAGATACGCAGTATTTT.

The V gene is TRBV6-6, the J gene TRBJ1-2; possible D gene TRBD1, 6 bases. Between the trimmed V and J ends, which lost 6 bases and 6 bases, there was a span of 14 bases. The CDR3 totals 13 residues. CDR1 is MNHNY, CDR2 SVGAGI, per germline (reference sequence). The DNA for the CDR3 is TGTGCCAGCAGCCCACAGGGTGCACATGGCTACACCTTC. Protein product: CASSPQGAHGYTF.

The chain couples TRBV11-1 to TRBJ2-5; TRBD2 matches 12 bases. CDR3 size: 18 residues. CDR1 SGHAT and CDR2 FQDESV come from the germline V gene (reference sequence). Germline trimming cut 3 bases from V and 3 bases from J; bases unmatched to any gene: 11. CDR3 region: CASSFYRTSGKDKETQYF. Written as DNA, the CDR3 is TGTGCCAGCAGCTTTTATCGGACTAGCGGGAAGGACAAAGAGACCCAGTACTTC.

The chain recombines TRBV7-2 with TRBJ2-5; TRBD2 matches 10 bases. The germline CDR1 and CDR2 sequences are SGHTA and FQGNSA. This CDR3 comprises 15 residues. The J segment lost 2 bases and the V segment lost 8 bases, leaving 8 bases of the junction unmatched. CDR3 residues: CASAWGLAIQETQYF. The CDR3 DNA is TGTGCCAGCGCCTGGGGACTAGCGATTCAAGAGACCCAGTACTTC.

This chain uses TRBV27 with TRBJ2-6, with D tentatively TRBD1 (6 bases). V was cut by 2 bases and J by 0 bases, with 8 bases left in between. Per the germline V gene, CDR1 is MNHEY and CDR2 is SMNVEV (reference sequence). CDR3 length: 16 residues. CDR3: CASSLRTDSGANVLTF. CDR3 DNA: TGTGCCAGCAGTTTACGGACAGACTCTGGGGCCAACGTCCTGACTTTC.

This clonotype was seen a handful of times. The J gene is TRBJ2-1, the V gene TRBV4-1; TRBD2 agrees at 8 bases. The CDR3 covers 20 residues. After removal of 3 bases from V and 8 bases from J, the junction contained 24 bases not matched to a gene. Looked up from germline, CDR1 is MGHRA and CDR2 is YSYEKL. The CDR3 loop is CASSHPQGPSGPHKGDEQFF. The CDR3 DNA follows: TGCGCCAGCAGCCACCCACAGGGTCCTAGCGGGCCCCACAAAGGGGATGAGCAGTTCTTC.

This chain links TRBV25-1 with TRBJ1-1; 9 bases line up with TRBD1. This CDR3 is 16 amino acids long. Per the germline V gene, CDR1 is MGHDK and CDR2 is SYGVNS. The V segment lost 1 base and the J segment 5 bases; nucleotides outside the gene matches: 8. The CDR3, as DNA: TGTGCCAGCAGTGAATTGGAAGGGACAGGGAGTACTGAAGCTTTCTTT. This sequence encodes CASSELEGTGSTEAFF.

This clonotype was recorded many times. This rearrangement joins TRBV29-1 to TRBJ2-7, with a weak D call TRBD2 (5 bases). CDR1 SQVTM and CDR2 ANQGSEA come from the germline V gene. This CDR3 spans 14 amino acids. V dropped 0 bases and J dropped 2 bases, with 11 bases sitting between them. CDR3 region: CSVEDSEVTYEQYF. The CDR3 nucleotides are TGCAGCGTTGAAGATTCGGAGGTAACCTACGAGCAGTACTTC.

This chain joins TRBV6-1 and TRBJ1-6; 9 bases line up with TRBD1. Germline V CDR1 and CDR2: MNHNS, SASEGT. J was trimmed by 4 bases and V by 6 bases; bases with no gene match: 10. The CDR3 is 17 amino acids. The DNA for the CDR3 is TGTGCCAGCAGCCCCTACTCCGGGACAGGGTATAATTCACCCCTCCACTTT. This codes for CASSPYSGTGYNSPLHF.

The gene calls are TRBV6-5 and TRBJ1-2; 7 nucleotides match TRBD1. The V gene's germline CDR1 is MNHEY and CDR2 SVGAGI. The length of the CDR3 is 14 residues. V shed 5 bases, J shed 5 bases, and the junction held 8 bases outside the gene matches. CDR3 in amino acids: CASSTEGDRYGYTF. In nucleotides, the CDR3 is TGTGCCAGCAGTACCGAGGGGGACAGATATGGCTACACCTTC.

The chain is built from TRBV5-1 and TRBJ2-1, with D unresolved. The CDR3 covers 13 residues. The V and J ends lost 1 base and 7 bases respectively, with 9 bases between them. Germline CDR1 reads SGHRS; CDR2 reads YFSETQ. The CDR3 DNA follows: TGCGCCAGCAGCTTGTTAGTGAGAAATGAGCAGTTCTTC. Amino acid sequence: CASSLLVRNEQFF. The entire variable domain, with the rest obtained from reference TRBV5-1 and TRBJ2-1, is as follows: KAGVTQTPRYLIKTRGQQVTLSCSPISGHRSVSWYQQTPGQGLQFLFEYFSETQRNKGNFPGRFSGRQFSNSRSEMNVSTLELGDSALYLCASSLLVRNEQFFGPGTRLTVL.

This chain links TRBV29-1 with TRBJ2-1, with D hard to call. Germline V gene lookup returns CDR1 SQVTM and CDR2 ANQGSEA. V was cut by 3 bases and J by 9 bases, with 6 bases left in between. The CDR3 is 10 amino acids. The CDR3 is CSVDLREQFF. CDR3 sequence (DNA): TGCAGCGTTGATCTCCGTGAGCAGTTCTTC.

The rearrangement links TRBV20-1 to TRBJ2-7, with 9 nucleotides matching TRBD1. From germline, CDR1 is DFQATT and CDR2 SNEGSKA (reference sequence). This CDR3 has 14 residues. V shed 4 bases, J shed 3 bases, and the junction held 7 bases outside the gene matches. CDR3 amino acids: CSAISGQGRYEQYF. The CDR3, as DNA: TGCAGTGCTATATCGGGACAGGGACGCTACGAGCAGTACTTC.

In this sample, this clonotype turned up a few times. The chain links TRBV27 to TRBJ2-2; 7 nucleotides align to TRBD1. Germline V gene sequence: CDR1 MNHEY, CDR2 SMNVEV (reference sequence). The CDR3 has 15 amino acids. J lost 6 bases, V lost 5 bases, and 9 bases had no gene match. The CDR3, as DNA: TGTGCCAGCAGTCCTGTAGGGGGCTGGGCCGGGGAGCTGTTTTTT. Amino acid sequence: CASSPVGGWAGELFF.

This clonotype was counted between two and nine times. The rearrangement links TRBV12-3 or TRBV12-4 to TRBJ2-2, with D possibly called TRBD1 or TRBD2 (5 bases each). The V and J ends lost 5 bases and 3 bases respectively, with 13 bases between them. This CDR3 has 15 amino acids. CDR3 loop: CASSEGQKYTGELFF. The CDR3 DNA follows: TGTGCCAGCAGTGAGGGGCAGAAGTACACCGGGGAGCTGTTTTTT.

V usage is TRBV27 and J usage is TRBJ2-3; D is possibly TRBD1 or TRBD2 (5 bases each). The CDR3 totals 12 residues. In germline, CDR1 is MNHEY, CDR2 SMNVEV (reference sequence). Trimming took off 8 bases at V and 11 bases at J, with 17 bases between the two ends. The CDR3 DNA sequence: TGTGCCAGCGGTGGGACCTTACTTGAGCAGTATTTT. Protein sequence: CASGGTLLEQYF.

CDR3 in amino acids: CASKFGVATNEKLFF. Here the CDR3 DNA reads TGTGCCAGCAAATTTGGGGTTGCAACTAATGAAAAACTGTTTTTT. This chain joins TRBV6-1 and TRBJ1-4; D not resolved. CDR1 is MNHNS, CDR2 SASEGT, per germline. V gave up 7 bases and J gave up 0 bases, with 12 bases separating them. There are 15 residues in the CDR3.